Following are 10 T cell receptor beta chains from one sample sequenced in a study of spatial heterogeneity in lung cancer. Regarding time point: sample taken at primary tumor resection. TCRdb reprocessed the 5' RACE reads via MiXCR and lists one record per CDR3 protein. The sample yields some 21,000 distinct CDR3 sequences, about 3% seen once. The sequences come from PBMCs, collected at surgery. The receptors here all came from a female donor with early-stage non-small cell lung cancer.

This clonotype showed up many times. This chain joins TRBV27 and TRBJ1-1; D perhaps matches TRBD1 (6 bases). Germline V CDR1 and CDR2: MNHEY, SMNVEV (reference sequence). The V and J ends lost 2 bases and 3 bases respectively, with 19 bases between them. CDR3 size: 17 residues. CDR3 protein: CASSLGLGGGGDTEAFF. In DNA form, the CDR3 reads TGTGCCAGCAGTTTAGGGTTGGGGGGCGGAGGGGACACTGAAGCTTTCTTT.

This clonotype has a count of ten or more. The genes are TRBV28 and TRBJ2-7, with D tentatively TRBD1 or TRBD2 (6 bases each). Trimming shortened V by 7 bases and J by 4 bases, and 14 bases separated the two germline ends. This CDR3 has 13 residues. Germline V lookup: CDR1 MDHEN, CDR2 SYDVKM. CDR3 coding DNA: TGTGCCAGCAAACTAGGAGGGGGGTACGAGCAGTACTTC. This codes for CASKLGGGYEQYF.

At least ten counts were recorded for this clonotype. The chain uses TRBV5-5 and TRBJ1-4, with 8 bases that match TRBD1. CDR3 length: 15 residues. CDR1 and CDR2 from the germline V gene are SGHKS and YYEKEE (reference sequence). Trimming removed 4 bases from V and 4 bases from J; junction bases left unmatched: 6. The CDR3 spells CASSRTGLFNEKLFF. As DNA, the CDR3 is TGTGCCAGCAGCCGGACAGGGCTTTTTAATGAAAAACTGTTTTTT.

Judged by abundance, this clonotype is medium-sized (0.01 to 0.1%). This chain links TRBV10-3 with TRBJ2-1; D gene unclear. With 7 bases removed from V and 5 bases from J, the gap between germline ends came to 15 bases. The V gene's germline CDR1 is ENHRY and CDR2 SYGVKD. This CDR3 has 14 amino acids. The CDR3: CAIKGGQLDNEQFF. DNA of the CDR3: TGTGCCATCAAGGGTGGTCAGCTTGACAATGAGCAGTTCTTC.

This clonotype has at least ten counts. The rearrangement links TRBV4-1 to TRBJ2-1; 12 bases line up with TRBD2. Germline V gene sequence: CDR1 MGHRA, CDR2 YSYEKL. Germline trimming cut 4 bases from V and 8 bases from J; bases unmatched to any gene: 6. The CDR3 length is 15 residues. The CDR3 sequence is CASSLLAGGSDEQFF. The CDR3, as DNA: TGCGCCAGCAGCCTTCTAGCGGGAGGGTCGGATGAGCAGTTCTTC.

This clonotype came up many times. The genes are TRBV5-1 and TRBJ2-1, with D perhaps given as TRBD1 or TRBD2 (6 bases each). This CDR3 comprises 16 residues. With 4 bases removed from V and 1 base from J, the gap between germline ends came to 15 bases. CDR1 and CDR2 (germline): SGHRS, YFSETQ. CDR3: CASSGGPGKSYNEQFF. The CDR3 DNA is TGCGCCAGCAGCGGGGGGCCGGGAAAATCCTACAATGAGCAGTTCTTC.

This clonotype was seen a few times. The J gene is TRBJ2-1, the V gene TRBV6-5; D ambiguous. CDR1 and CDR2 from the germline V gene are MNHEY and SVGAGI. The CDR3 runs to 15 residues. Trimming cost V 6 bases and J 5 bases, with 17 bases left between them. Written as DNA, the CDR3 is TGTGCCAGCAGCCCCGCAGGAGTAGGTAACAATGAGCAGTTCTTC. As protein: CASSPAGVGNNEQFF.

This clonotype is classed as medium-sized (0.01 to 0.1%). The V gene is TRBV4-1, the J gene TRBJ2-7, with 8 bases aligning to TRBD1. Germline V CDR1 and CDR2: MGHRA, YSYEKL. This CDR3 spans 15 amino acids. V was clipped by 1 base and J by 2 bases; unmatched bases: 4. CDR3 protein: CASSQGRTGTYEQYF. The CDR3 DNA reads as TGCGCCAGCAGCCAAGGCAGGACAGGGACCTACGAGCAGTACTTC.

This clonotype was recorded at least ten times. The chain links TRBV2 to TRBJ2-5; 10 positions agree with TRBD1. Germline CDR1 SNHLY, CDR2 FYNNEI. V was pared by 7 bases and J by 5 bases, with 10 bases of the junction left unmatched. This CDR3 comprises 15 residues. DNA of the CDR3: TGTGCCAGCACCATCTTGCCGGGACAGGGGGAGACCCAGTACTTC. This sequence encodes CASTILPGQGETQYF.

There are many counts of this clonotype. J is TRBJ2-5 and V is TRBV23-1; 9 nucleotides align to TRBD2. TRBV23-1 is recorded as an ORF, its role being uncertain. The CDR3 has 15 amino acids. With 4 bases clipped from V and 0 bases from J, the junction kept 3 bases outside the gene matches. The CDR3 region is CASSLRLADQETQYF. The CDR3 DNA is TGCGCCAGCAGTCTGAGACTAGCGGACCAAGAGACCCAGTACTTC.